This T cell receptor (beta chain) was retrieved from a study of T cell repertoires in cytomegalovirus infection. In the study overall: A matching HLA type, together with CMV infection, was signaled by public TCR beta signatures.

The germline V gene encodes CDR1 SGHDT and CDR2 YYEEEE. CDR3 length equals 17 residues. Study-wide results and caveats: Identification of carriers of CMV plus the relevant HLA was performed using cumulative public TCR beta family frequency. HLA-C-restricted, CMV-specific TCR beta clonotypes were dominant ex vivo.

One entry per CDR3 protein, called by TCRdb with MiXCR from the reads. This table holds some 700,000 distinct CDR3 sequences, 35% to 40% found once. This clonotype appeared a single time. Its antigen is as yet unknown. A junction boundary mismatches the germline segment, possibly from a read error. This rearrangement joins TRBV5-6 to TRBJ1-2; D is perhaps TRBD1 (6 bases). The sample was PBMCs. The origin of this receptor is a human donor in good health (CMV status not recorded). Some clones in this sample may be carry-over from other donors' samples. CDR3 nucleotide sequence: TGTGCCAGCAGACCAAGAATCCGGGACAAAGAGAACTATTGCTACACCTTC. Translation gives CASRPRIRDKENYCYTF.